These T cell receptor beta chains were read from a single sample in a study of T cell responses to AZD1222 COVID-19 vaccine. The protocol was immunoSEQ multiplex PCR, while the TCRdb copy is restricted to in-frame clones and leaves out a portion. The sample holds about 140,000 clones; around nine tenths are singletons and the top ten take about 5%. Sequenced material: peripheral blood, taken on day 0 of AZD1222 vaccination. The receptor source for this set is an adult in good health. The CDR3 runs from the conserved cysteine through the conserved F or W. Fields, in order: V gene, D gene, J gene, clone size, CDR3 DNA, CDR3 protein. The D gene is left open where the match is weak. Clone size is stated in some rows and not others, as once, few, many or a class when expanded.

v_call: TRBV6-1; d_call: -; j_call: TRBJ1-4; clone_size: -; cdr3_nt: TGTGCCAGCAGTGGAAAGGATTCCCGTTCTTCTGAAAAACTGTTTTTT; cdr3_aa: CASSGKDSRSSEKLFF
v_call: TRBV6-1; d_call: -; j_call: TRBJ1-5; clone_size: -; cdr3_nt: TGTGCCAGCAGCGAAGAGCAGCCCCAGCATTTT; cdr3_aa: CASSEEQPQHF
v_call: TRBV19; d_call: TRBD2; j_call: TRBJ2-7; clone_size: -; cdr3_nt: TGTGCCAGTAGTATTGGGAGGGACGAGCAGTACTTC; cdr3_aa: CASSIGRDEQYF
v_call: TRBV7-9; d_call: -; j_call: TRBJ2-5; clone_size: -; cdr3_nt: TGTGCCAGCAGCTCACCCAGTTGGTACCAAGAGACCCAGTACTTC; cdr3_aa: CASSSPSWYQETQYF
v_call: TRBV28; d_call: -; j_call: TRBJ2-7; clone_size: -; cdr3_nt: TGTGCCAGCAGTTTATTTGCGGGTATGGGCAGAGAGTTATACGAGCAGTACTTC; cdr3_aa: CASSLFAGMGRELYEQYF
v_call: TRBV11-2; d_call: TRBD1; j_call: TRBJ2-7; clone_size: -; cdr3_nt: TGTGCCAGTGGACAGGGGGCGTCCTACGAGCAGTACTTC; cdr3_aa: CASGQGASYEQYF
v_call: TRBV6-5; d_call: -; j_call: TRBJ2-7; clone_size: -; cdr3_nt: TGTGCCAGCAGTTACTATGCAGGGGCCTCCTACGAGCAGTACTTC; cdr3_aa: CASSYYAGASYEQYF
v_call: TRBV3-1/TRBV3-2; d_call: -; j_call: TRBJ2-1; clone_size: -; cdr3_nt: TGTGCCAGCAGCCAAGTAGGTAGCGGCTCCTACAATGAGCAGTTCTTC; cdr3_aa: CASSQVGSGSYNEQFF
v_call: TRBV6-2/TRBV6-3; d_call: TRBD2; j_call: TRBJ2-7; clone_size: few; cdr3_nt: TGTGCCAGCAGTTCCGAGGGACTAGCGGGAGTCGAGCAGTACTTC; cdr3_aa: CASSSEGLAGVEQYF
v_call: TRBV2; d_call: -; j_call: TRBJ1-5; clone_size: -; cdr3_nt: TGTGCCAGCAGTGGTCAGGGGTTGAGCAATCAGCCCCAGCATTTT; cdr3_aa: CASSGQGLSNQPQHF
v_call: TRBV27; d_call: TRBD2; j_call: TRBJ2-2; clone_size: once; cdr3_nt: TGTGCCAGCAGTTTATCGAGGAGTTCGCTAGCGGGATACACCGGGGAGCTGTTTTTT; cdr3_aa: CASSLSRSSLAGYTGELFF
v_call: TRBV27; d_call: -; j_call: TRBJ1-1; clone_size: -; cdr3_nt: TGTGCCAGCAGTTTATCGAGGGTCTCGGACACTGAAGCTTTCTTT; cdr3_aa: CASSLSRVSDTEAFF
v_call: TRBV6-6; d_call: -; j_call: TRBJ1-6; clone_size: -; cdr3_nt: TGTGCCAGCAGTTACTCGAGTAGTTCAAATAATTCACCCCTCCACTTT; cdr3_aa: CASSYSSSSNNSPLHF
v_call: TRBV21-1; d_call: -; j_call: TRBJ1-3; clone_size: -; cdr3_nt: TGTGCCAGCAGGCCTGGAGTGAGGTCTGGAAACACCATATATTTT; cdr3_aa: CASRPGVRSGNTIYF
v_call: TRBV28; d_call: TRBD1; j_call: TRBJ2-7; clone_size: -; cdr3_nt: TGTGCCAGCAGTCCACAAAAGACAGGGCGATGGGACTACGAGCAGTACTTC; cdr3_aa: CASSPQKTGRWDYEQYF
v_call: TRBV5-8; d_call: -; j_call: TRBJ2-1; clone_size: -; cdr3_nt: TGTGCCAGCAGTCAGGGAGGACTCTACAATGAGCAGTTCTTC; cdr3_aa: CASSQGGLYNEQFF
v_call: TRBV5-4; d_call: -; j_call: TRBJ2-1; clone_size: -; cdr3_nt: TGTGCCAGCAGCTTGGGGGAAAATGAGCAGTTCTTC; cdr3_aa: CASSLGENEQFF
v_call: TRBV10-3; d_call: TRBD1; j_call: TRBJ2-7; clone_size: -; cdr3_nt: TGTGCCATCAGATCCACAGGGGAATCCTACGAGCAGTACTTC; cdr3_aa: CAIRSTGESYEQYF
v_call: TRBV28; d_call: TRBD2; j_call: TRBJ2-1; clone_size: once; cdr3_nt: TGTGCCAGCAGGTTTTCGGGGGGTTTCGATGAGCAGTTCTTC; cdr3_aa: CASRFSGGFDEQFF
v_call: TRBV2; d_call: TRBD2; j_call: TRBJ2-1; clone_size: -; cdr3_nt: TGTGCCAGCACTGCAGCGGGAGGGCCGGTCGGTGAGCAGTTCTTC; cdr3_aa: CASTAAGGPVGEQFF
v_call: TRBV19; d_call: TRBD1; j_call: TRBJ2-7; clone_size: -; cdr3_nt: TGTGCCAGTAGCCGGGACAGGGTATCAGACGAGCAGTACTTC; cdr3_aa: CASSRDRVSDEQYF
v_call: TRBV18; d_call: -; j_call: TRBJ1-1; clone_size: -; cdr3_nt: TGTGCCAGCTCACCGTCTACCATTGAAGCTTTCTTT; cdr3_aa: CASSPSTIEAFF
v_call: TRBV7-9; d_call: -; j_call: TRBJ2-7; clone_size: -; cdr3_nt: TGTGCCAGCAGCCGAGAAAGCAGTAAGAGCTCCTACGAGCAGTACTTC; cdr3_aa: CASSRESSKSSYEQYF
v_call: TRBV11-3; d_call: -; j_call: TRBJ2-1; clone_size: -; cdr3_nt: TGTGCCAGCAGCACGGCATACCCACTAGTTACCAATGAGCAGTTCTTC; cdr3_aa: CASSTAYPLVTNEQFF
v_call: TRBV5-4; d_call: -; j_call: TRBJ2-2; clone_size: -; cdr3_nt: TGTGCCAGCAGGACGCGGGAAGGGGGCCGCACAGTTTTT; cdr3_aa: CASRTREGGRTVF
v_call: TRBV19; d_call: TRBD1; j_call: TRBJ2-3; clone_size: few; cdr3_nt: TGTGCCAGTAGGCTAACAGGGGGCGGACACACAGATACGCAGTATTTT; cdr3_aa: CASRLTGGGHTDTQYF
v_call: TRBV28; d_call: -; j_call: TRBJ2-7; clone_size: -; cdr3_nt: TGTGCCAGCAACATTGGCAGGCTAGCCACCGAGCAGTACTTC; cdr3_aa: CASNIGRLATEQYF
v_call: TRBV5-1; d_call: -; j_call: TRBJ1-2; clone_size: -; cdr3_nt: TGCGCCAGCAGCACTAGGGGACTCGGGGGGCAAGCTAACTATGGCTACACCTTC; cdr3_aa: CASSTRGLGGQANYGYTF
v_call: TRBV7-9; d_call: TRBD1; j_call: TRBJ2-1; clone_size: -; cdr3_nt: TGTGCCAGCAGCTTAGTATGGGGGACAGATCACAATGAGCAGTTCTTC; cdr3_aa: CASSLVWGTDHNEQFF
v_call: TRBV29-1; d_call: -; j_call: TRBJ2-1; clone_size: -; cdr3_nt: TGCAGCGTTGCGCGGGTTTCTTCCTACAATGAGCAGTTCTTC; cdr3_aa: CSVARVSSYNEQFF
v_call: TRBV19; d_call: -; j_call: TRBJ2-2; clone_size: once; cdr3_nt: TGTGCCAGTAGTCCCGGAGGGGCAGGGGCGAGCACCGGGGAGCTGTTTTTT; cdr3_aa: CASSPGGAGASTGELFF
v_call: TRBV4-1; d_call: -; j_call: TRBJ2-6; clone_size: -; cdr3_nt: TGCGCCAGCAGCGACGGAAAATGGGGGCAGACCGCTGGGGCCAACGTCCTGACTTTC; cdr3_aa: CASSDGKWGQTAGANVLTF